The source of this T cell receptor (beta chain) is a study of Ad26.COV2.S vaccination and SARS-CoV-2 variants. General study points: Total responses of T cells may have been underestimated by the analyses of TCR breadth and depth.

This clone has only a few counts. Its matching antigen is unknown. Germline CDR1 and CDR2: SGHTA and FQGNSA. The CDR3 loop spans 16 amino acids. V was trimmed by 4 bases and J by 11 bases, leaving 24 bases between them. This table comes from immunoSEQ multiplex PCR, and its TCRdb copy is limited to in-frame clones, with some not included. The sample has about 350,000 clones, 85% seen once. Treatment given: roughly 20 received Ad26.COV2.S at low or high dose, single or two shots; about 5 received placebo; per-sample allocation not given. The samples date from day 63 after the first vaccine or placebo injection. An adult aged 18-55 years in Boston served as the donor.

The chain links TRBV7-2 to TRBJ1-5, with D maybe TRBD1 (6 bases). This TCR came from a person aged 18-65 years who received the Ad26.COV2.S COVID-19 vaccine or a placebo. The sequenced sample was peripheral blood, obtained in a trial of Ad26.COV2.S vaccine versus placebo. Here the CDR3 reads CASSSSWGARLAAQHF. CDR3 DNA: TGTGCCAGCAGCTCATCGTGGGGGGCCCGACTCGCGGCCCAGCATTTT.